These 31 T cell receptor beta chains were all obtained from the same sample, sequenced in a study of identical twins. TCRdb independently ran MiXCR on the 5' RACE reads; one entry per CDR3 protein. The table lists roughly 350,000 distinct CDR3 sequences, roughly 12% of them singletons. These data also formed part of another study, on yellow fever vaccine responses in identical twins.

What was sequenced was CD8+ T cells sorted from blood. The receptor set was obtained from a woman aged 18-35 years in good health.

This clonotype was detected ten times or more. The gene calls are TRBV29-1 and TRBJ1-2; D perhaps matches TRBD1 (6 bases). Trimming shortened V by 0 bases and J by 4 bases, and 12 bases separated the two germline ends. Germline-derived CDR1 and CDR2 are SQVTM and ANQGSEA. CDR3 size: 14 residues. The CDR3 loop reads CSVEESTGLYGYTF. Written as DNA, the CDR3 is TGCAGCGTTGAAGAATCTACAGGGCTCTATGGCTACACCTTC.

The V and J genes are TRBV3-1 and TRBJ2-3; D ambiguous. The CDR3 totals 14 residues. Germline CDR1 and CDR2: LGHDT and YNNKEL (reference sequence). V gave up 2 bases and J gave up 3 bases, with 9 bases separating them. The DNA for the CDR3 is TGTGCCAGCAGCCAATTTTCTCCGACAGATACGCAGTATTTT. Amino acids: CASSQFSPTDTQYF.

The rearrangement joins TRBV9 to TRBJ2-3, with a weak D call TRBD2 (7 bases). The germline CDR1 and CDR2 sequences are SGDLS and YYNGEE. V lost 7 bases to trimming and J lost 2 bases, with 17 bases between them. The CDR3 has 15 residues. The CDR3 DNA sequence: TGTGCCAGCGATGACCTCGGGGGGCACACAGATACGCAGTATTTT. This encodes CASDDLGGHTDTQYF.

This chain uses TRBV25-1 with TRBJ2-2; D might be TRBD2 (6 bases). The germline V and J ends were trimmed by 10 bases and 7 bases, with 10 bases remaining between them. Germline loops: CDR1 MGHDK, CDR2 SYGVNS. CDR3 length: 11 amino acids. CDR3 DNA: TGTGCCACGGGGGTTGGCGGGGAGCTGTTTTTT. This gives the protein CATGVGGELFF.

The chain couples TRBV7-6 to TRBJ2-1; D may be TRBD2 (6 bases). The CDR3 sequence is 16 residues long. CDR1 is SGHVS, CDR2 FNYEAQ, per germline. V was clipped by 6 bases and J by 9 bases, with 24 bases between them. The CDR3 bases are TGTGCCAGCAGTCAGACTATCGGGGACTTGCCGGGTGAGCAGTTCTTC. It encodes CASSQTIGDLPGEQFF.

The chain has TRBV28 and TRBJ2-1; the match to TRBD2 covers 14 bases. The CDR3 spans 19 residues. CDR1 is MDHEN and CDR2 is SYDVKM in the germline V gene. V dropped 8 bases and J dropped 1; count of bases not matched to a gene: 13. The CDR3 DNA reads as TGTGCCAGCGAGTACCCGGGACTAGCGGGAGCGGGTTCCTACAATGAGCAGTTCTTC. This translates into CASEYPGLAGAGSYNEQFF.

This sequence joins TRBV7-8 and TRBJ2-3; TRBD2 might be the D (5 bases). The germline V gene has CDR1 SGHVS and CDR2 FQNEAQ. This CDR3 spans 14 amino acids. Trimming cost V 3 bases and J 3 bases, with 10 bases left between them. The CDR3 nucleotides are TGTGCCAGCAGCTTCAGCGGATTAACAGATACGCAGTATTTT. This encodes CASSFSGLTDTQYF.

This rearrangement joins TRBV5-1 to TRBJ2-1; 7 nucleotides align to TRBD2. The CDR3 consists of 14 residues. With V trimmed by 3 bases and J by 8 bases, 8 bases remained unmatched. Per the germline V gene, CDR1 is SGHRS and CDR2 is YFSETQ. Here the CDR3 reads CASSWGGWIYEQFF. Here the CDR3 DNA reads TGCGCCAGCAGCTGGGGGGGGTGGATCTATGAGCAGTTCTTC.

The chain has TRBV20-1 and TRBJ2-3, with TRBD2 identical over 15 bases. J lost 5 bases, V lost 2 bases, and 11 bases had no gene match. The germline V gene has CDR1 DFQATT and CDR2 SNEGSKA (reference sequence). The CDR3 covers 18 residues. In DNA form, the CDR3 reads TGCAGTGCTAGACGACCGGGACTAGCGGGAGGCCGGGTAGATACGCAGTATTTT. This sequence encodes CSARRPGLAGGRVDTQYF.

This clonotype was detected only a few times. The rearrangement links TRBV7-8 to TRBJ2-2; D is perhaps TRBD1 (6 bases). CDR1 is SGHVS, CDR2 FQNEAQ, per germline. Trimming left V 5 bases short and J 0 bases short, with 10 bases between. The CDR3 loop spans 15 amino acids. CDR3 sequence: CASSKGQPNTGELFF. The DNA of the CDR3 is TGTGCCAGCAGCAAGGGACAACCGAACACCGGGGAGCTGTTTTTT.

V usage is TRBV20-1 and J usage is TRBJ1-3, with TRBD1 matching 11 bases. The CDR3 runs to 17 residues. The germline V gene encodes CDR1 DFQATT and CDR2 SNEGSKA (reference sequence). The junction had 7 bases not matched to a gene; V was cut back by 1 base and J by 2 bases. For the CDR3, the DNA is TGCAGTGCTAGAGGTACCCCGGGACAGGGGGCTGGAAACACCATATATTTT. This codes for CSARGTPGQGAGNTIYF.

DNA of the CDR3: TGTGCCAGTAGGAGGGGACTAGCGGAGGGCATTCAGTACTTC. This codes for CASRRGLAEGIQYF. The chain links TRBV19 to TRBJ2-4; 11 bases map to TRBD2. The CDR3 consists of 14 residues. In germline, CDR1 is LNHDA, CDR2 SQIVND (reference sequence). The V gene end was trimmed by 6 bases and the J gene end by 9 bases; junction bases not matched to a gene: 7.

This clonotype was detected many times. The chain couples TRBV12-3 or TRBV12-4 to TRBJ2-5, with a weak D call TRBD1 (5 bases). V lost 5 bases and J lost 5, with 21 bases in between. CDR3 size: 16 residues. CDR3 nucleotides: TGTGCCAGCAGTCAGGGTTTTGTAGGGTCCGGGGAGACCCAGTACTTC. As protein: CASSQGFVGSGETQYF.

In its sample, this clonotype was seen a few times. The V and J genes are TRBV29-1 and TRBJ2-3; TRBD1 matches 9 bases. The CDR3 has 15 amino acids. V was clipped by 0 bases and J by 4 bases; unmatched bases: 5. Germline assignment: CDR1 SQVTM and CDR2 ANQGSEA. The CDR3: CSVEDLDRGPDTQYF. In DNA form, the CDR3 reads TGCAGCGTTGAAGATCTGGACAGGGGCCCAGATACGCAGTATTTT.

V usage is TRBV27 and J usage is TRBJ1-1; possibly TRBD1 for D (6 bases). The ends were cut back, 2 bases at V and 4 bases at J, with 14 bases in the middle. The CDR3 consists of 15 residues. Germline lookup yields CDR1 MNHEY and CDR2 SMNVEV (reference sequence). In nucleotides, the CDR3 is TGTGCCAGCAGTTTAGGCTTAGGGGGTGTCACTGAAGCTTTCTTT. Encoded protein: CASSLGLGGVTEAFF.

V is TRBV12-3 or TRBV12-4 and J is TRBJ2-1; D is unresolved. The CDR3 has 13 residues. V was cut by 1 base and J by 9 bases, with 10 bases left in between. This chain's CDR3 is CASSLVSSREQFF. DNA of the CDR3: TGTGCCAGCAGTTTAGTCTCTTCCCGTGAGCAGTTCTTC.

This clonotype was seen only a few times. V and J are TRBV6-1 and TRBJ1-6; D gene ambiguous. The V end was cut by 7 bases, the J end by 5 bases, with 15 bases between. The CDR3 runs to 15 residues. CDR1 and CDR2 (germline): MNHNS, SASEGT. Here the CDR3 DNA reads TGTGCCAGCATCCTCTCGGACGGTGATAATTCACCCCTCCACTTT. Amino acids: CASILSDGDNSPLHF.

The V gene is TRBV20-1, the J gene TRBJ1-1; perhaps TRBD1 as D (5 bases). There are 12 residues in the CDR3. CDR1 is DFQATT, CDR2 SNEGSKA, per germline (reference sequence). Trimming removed 2 bases from V and 3 bases from J, with 7 bases in between. The CDR3 loop reads CSARRGDTEAFF. The CDR3 DNA reads TGCAGTGCTAGACGGGGCGACACTGAAGCTTTCTTT.

Ten or more counts support this clonotype. The J gene is TRBJ1-1, the V gene TRBV29-1; D is ambiguous. The ends were cut back, 3 bases at V and 1 base at J, with 12 bases in the middle. Germline CDR1 SQVTM, CDR2 ANQGSEA. This CDR3 is built from 14 residues. CDR3 nucleotide sequence: TGCAGCGTTGACGAGAAGGGTTGGAACACTGAAGCTTTCTTT. Translating gives CSVDEKGWNTEAFF. The whole variable domain, filled in from reference TRBV29-1 and TRBJ1-1, reads SAVISQKPSRDICQRGTSLTIQCQVDSQVTMMFWYRQQPGQSLTLIATANQGSEATYESGFVIDKFPISRPNLTFSTLTVSNMSPEDSSIYLCSVDEKGWNTEAFFGQGTRLTVV.

This sequence joins TRBV13 and TRBJ2-7, with TRBD2 matching 8 bases. CDR3 length: 16 amino acids. The ends lost 7 bases at V and 6 bases at J; junction bases unmatched: 17. Germline V gene lookup returns CDR1 PRHDT and CDR2 FYEKMQ (reference sequence). CDR3 residues: CASNRRASGSVIEQYF. Written as DNA, the CDR3 is TGTGCCAGCAATCGCCGTGCCAGCGGGAGTGTTATCGAGCAGTACTTC.

This clonotype was detected only a few times. The chain is built from TRBV5-1 and TRBJ2-5, with D possibly being TRBD2 (6 bases). From germline, CDR1 is SGHRS and CDR2 YFSETQ. CDR3 size: 16 residues. V was trimmed by 1 base and J by 2 bases, leaving 15 bases between them. The CDR3 DNA reads as TGCGCCAGCAGCTTGTGGCGGGGCGCACATCAAGAGACCCAGTACTTC. Translation: CASSLWRGAHQETQYF.

Concerning this clonotype itself: Mismatch with germline at one junction end may stem from a read error. This chain links TRBV7-3 with TRBJ1-2; D gene unclear. The germline gives CDR1 SGHTA, CDR2 FQGTGA. The CDR3 loop spans 14 amino acids. The CDR3 sequence is CASSPTSVNYGFTF. In DNA, the CDR3 is TGTGCCAGCAGCCCTACCTCTGTTAACTATGGCTTCACCTTC. The variable domain in full, with the rest retrieved from reference TRBV7-3 and TRBJ1-2, is GAGVSQTPSNKVTEKGKYVELRCDPISGHTALYWYRQSLGQGPEFLIYFQGTGAADDSGLPNDRFFAVRPEGSVSTLKIQRTERGDSAVYLCASSPTSVNYGFTFGSGTRLTVV.

The rearrangement uses TRBV9 and TRBJ2-7; TRBD2 is a possible D gene (5 bases). The CDR3 runs 14 residues. Trimming cost V 2 bases and J 0 bases, with 9 bases left between them. The germline gives CDR1 SGDLS, CDR2 YYNGEE. The CDR3 loop is CASSVEGSSYEQYF. The CDR3 DNA follows: TGTGCCAGCAGCGTCGAGGGAAGCTCCTACGAGCAGTACTTC.

This clonotype came up a few times. One end of the junction is discordant with germline, which a read error may explain. The rearrangement joins TRBV5-6 to TRBJ2-7; D perhaps matches TRBD1 (5 bases). Germline loops: CDR1 SGHDT, CDR2 YYEEEE. This CDR3 is built from 11 residues. This CDR3 is CASSLGTFRDF. CDR3 DNA sequence: TGTGCCAGCAGCTTGGGGACCTTCAGGGACTTC. The complete variable domain, with remaining parts taken from reference TRBV5-6 and TRBJ2-7, reads DAGVTQSPTHLIKTRGQQVTLRCSPKSGHDTVSWYQQALGQGPQFIFQYYEEEERQRGNFPDRFSGHQFPNYSSELNVNALLLGDSALYLCASSLGTFRDFGPGTRLTVT.

The gene calls are TRBV6-1 and TRBJ2-3; D is ambiguous. Trimming stripped 6 bases from V and 2 bases from J, with 9 bases between. Germline CDR1 reads MNHNS; CDR2 reads SASEGT. The CDR3 length is 13 residues. The CDR3 loop reads CASSGGATDTQYF. DNA of the CDR3: TGTGCCAGCAGCGGCGGCGCCACAGATACGCAGTATTTT.

This rearrangement joins TRBV3-1 to TRBJ2-7; TRBD1 might be the D (5 bases). V gave up 4 bases and J gave up 3 bases, with 10 bases separating them. The germline CDR1 and CDR2 sequences are LGHDT and YNNKEL (reference sequence). The CDR3 extends over 13 amino acids. DNA for the CDR3: TGTGCCAGCAGCCGAGGACATGACTACGAGCAGTACTTC. Its translation is CASSRGHDYEQYF.

The chain carries TRBV3-1 and TRBJ2-3; 10 bases map to TRBD1. Germline-derived CDR1 and CDR2 are LGHDT and YNNKEL (reference sequence). The CDR3 is 18 residues long. The CDR3 sequence is CTCSPIPGQGTSTDTQYF. CDR3 DNA sequence: TGTACCTGCAGCCCAATCCCGGGACAGGGGACTAGCACAGATACGCAGTATTTT.

This clonotype came up many times. V usage is TRBV7-9 and J usage is TRBJ1-1, with TRBD1 matching 9 bases. Per germline, CDR1 SEHNR and CDR2 FQNEAQ (reference sequence). The V and J ends lost 5 bases and 4 bases, in that order; junction bases with no gene match: 5. The CDR3 is made up of 14 amino acids. The CDR3 DNA reads as TGTGCCAGCAGCATCGGACAGGGGACCACTGAAGCTTTCTTT. Its translation is CASSIGQGTTEAFF. The full variable domain, rest sourced from reference TRBV7-9 and TRBJ1-1, is DTGVSQNPRHKITKRGQNVTFRCDPISEHNRLYWYRQTLGQGPEFLTYFQNEAQLEKSRLLSDRFSAERPKGSFSTLEIQRTEQGDSAMYLCASSIGQGTTEAFFGQGTRLTVV.

This clonotype was recorded many times. V and J are TRBV4-1 and TRBJ2-1; D possibly corresponds to TRBD1 (5 bases). The V gene's germline CDR1 is MGHRA and CDR2 YSYEKL. This CDR3 comprises 12 residues. The V and J ends lost 1 base and 10 bases respectively, with 8 bases between them. CDR3 in DNA: TGCGCCAGCAGCCAAGCCGACAGAGAGCAGTTCTTC. It codes for CASSQADREQFF.

The rearrangement links TRBV12-3 or TRBV12-4 to TRBJ1-2; D ambiguous. The V end was cut by 4 bases, the J end by 4 bases, with 7 bases between. This CDR3 is 12 amino acids long. The CDR3 bases are TGTGCCAGCAGTTCGCCAGGCTATGGCTACACCTTC. This gives the protein CASSSPGYGYTF.

The chain has TRBV15 and TRBJ2-3; D is ambiguous. The CDR3 totals 13 residues. Looked up from germline, CDR1 is LNHNV and CDR2 is YYDKDF (reference sequence). V was pared by 3 bases and J by 1 base, with 5 bases between. DNA of the CDR3: TGTGCCACCAGCAGGCCGGGCACAGATACGCAGTATTTT. The encoded protein is CATSRPGTDTQYF.